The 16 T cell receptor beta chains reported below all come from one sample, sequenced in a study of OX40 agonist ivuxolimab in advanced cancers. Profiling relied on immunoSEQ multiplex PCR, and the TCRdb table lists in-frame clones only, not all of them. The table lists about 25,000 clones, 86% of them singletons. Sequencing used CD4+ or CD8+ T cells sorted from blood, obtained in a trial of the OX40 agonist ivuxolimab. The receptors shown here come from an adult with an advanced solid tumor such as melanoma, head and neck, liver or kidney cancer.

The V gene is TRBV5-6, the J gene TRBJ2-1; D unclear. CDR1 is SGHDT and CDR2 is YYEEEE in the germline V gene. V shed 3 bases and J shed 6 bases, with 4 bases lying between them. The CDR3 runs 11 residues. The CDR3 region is CASSWANEQFF. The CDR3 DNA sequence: TGTGCCAGCAGCTGGGCCAATGAGCAGTTCTTC. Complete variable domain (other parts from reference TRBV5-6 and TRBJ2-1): DAGVTQSPTHLIKTRGQQVTLRCSPKSGHDTVSWYQQALGQGPQFIFQYYEEEERQRGNFPDRFSGHQFPNYSSELNVNALLLGDSALYLCASSWANEQFFGPGTRLTVL.

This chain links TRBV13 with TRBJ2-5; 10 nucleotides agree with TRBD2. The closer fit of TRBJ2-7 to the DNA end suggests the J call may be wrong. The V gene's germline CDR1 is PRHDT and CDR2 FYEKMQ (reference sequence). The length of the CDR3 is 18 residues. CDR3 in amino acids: CASSARLVLAGMDYEQYF. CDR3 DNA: TGTGCCAGCAGCGCCCGACTGGTACTAGCGGGGATGGACTACGAGCAGTACTTC.

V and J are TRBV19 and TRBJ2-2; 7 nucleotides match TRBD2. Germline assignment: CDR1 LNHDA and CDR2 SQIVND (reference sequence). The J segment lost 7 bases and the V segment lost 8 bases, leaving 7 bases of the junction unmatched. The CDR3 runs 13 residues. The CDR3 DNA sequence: TGTGCCAGTTCTACCTGGGGGGGCGGGGAGCTGTTTTTT. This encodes CASSTWGGGELFF.

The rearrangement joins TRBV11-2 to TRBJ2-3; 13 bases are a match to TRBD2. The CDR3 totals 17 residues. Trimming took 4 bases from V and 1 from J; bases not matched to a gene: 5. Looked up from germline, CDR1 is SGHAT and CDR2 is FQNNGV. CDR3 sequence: CASSSWTSGSGTDTQYF. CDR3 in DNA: TGTGCCAGCAGCTCTTGGACTAGCGGGAGTGGCACAGATACGCAGTATTTT.

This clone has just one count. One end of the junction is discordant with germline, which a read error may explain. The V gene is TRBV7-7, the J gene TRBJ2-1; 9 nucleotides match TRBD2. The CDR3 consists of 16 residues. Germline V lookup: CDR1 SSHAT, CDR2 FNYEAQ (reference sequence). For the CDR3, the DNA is TGTGCTAGCAGCCCAAGAGCGGGGGGCCCCATGGTAGAGCAGTTCTTC. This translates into CASSPRAGGPMVEQFF.

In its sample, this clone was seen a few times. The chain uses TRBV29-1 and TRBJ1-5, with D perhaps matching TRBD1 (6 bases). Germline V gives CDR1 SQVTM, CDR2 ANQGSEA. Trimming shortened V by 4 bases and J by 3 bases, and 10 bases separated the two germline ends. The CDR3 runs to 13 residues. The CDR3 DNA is TGCAGCGTTGGGGGGGCATTCAATCAGCCCCAGCATTTT. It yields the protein CSVGGAFNQPQHF.

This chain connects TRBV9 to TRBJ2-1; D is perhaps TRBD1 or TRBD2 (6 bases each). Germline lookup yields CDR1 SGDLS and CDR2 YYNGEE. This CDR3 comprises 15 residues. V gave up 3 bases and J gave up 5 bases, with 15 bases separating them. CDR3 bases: TGTGCCAGCAGCGAGGGGGGTACACCTGACAATGAGCAGTTCTTC. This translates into CASSEGGTPDNEQFF.

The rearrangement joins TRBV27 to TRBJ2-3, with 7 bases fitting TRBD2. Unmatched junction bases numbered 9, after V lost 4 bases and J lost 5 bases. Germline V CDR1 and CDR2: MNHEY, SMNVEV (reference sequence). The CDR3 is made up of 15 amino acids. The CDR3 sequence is CASSSWAGVKDTQYF. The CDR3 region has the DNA TGTGCCAGCAGTTCATGGGCGGGAGTGAAAGATACGCAGTATTTT.

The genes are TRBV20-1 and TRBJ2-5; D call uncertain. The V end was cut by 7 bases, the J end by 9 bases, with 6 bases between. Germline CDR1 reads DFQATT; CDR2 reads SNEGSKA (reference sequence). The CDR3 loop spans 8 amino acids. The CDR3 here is CSVGSQYF. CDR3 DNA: TGCAGTGTTGGGTCCCAGTACTTC.

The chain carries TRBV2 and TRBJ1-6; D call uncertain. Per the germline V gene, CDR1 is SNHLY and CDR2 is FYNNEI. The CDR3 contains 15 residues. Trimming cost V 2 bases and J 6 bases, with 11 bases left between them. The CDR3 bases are TGTGCCAGCAGTGAATGGGCGTCAGCTAATTCACCCCTCCACTTT. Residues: CASSEWASANSPLHF. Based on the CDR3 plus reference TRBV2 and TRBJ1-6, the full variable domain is EPEVTQTPSHQVTQMGQEVILRCVPISNHLYFYWYRQILGQKVEFLVSFYNNEISEKSEIFDDQFSVERPDGSNFTLKIRSTKLEDSAMYFCASSEWASANSPLHFGNGTRLTVT.

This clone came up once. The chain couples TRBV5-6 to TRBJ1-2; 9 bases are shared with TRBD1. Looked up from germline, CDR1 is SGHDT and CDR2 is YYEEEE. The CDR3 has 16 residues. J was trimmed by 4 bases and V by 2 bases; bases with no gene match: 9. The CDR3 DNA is TGTGCCAGCAGCTTCCCGGGACAGGGATCCGCCTATGGCTACACCTTC. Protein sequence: CASSFPGQGSAYGYTF.

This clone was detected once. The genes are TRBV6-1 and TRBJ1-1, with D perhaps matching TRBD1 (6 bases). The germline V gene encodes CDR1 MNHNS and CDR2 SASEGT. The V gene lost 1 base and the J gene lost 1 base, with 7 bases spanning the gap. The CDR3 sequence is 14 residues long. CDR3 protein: CASSEEGGNTEAFF. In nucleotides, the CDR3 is TGTGCCAGCAGTGAAGAGGGGGGGAACACTGAAGCTTTCTTT.

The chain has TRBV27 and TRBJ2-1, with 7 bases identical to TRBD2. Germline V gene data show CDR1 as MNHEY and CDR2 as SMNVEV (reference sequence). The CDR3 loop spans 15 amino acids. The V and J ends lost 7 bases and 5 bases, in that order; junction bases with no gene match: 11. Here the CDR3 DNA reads TGTGCCAGCACTAAAGCGGGGCAACGCCACAATGAGCAGTTCTTC. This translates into CASTKAGQRHNEQFF.

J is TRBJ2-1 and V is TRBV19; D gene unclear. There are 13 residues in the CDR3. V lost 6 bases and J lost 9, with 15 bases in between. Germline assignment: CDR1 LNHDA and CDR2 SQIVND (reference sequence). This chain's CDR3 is CASSVNLGGEQFF. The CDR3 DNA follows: TGTGCCAGTAGCGTCAACTTAGGTGGTGAGCAGTTCTTC.

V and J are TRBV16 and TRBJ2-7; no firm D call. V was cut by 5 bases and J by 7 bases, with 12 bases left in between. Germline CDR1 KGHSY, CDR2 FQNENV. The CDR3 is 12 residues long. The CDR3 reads CASSYGSWEQYF. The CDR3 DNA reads TGTGCCAGCAGCTATGGGTCTTGGGAGCAGTACTTC.

CDR3 amino acids: CASSYSTGRNTEAFF. In nucleotides, the CDR3 is TGTGCCAGCAGTTACTCGACCGGGAGGAACACTGAAGCTTTCTTT. The gene calls are TRBV6-5 and TRBJ1-1; no firm D call. Trimming left V 0 bases short and J 1 base short, with 9 bases between. This CDR3 spans 15 amino acids. Germline CDR1 reads MNHEY; CDR2 reads SVGAGI.